A single sample gave rise to the 30 T cell receptor beta chains below, sequenced in a study of T cells in localized non-small cell lung cancer (dated by TCRdb to 2018 to 2021). Libraries were constructed by the immunoSEQ multiplex PCR assay. TCRdb provides this immuneACCESS table in a form limited to in-frame rearrangements. Some clones are lacking; in checked studies, under half of them reflect an unresolved V gene, and why the rest are absent is not known. The sample has 15,000 to 20,000 clones on record, approximately 85% of them singletons. Roughly a quarter of the sample is held by the ten biggest clonotypes. The sample here was peripheral blood, taken before any cancer treatment. These receptors were taken from a male donor older than 55 with stage I lung adenocarcinoma.

The chain links TRBV2 to TRBJ1-1, with TRBD1 as a possible D gene (5 bases). V lost 6 bases and J lost 7, with 12 bases in between. The length of the CDR3 is 12 residues. Looked up from germline, CDR1 is SNHLY and CDR2 is FYNNEI. The CDR3 nucleotides read TGTGCCAGCAGACGAGCAGGGAGTGAAGCTTTCTTT. This codes for CASRRAGSEAFF.

The chain joins TRBV5-6 to TRBJ1-1; 10 positions match TRBD1. Germline lookup yields CDR1 SGHDT and CDR2 YYEEEE. The CDR3 is made up of 17 amino acids. Trimming removed 3 bases from V and 5 bases from J; junction bases left unmatched: 13. The CDR3 DNA is TGTGCCAGCAGCTCGGGACAGGGGTACAATCGTAGGACTGAAGCTTTCTTT. It translates to CASSSGQGYNRRTEAFF.

A word on this clone: One end of the junction varies from germline; a read error may be responsible. V is TRBV2 and J is TRBJ1-5; tentatively, D is TRBD1 (6 bases). This CDR3 has 15 residues. The germline CDR1 and CDR2 sequences are SNHLY and FYNNEI. The CDR3 sequence: CASSEYSGGNQPRHF. CDR3 in DNA: TGTGCCAGCAGTGAGTATTCCGGGGGCAATCAGCCCCGGCATTTT.

V and J are TRBV6-1 and TRBJ1-1, with D tentatively TRBD1 (6 bases). Germline values: CDR1 MNHNS, CDR2 SASEGT. The V and J ends lost 6 bases and 3 bases respectively, with 8 bases between them. This CDR3 has 12 residues. The CDR3 region has the DNA TGTGCCAGCAGGGACAGCTACACTGAAGCTTTCTTT. The encoded protein is CASRDSYTEAFF.

This clone showed up just a few times. The chain employs TRBV5-4 and TRBJ2-3; 8 positions match TRBD2. This CDR3 contains 16 residues. J gave up 2 bases and V 4 bases, and 9 bases lay outside the gene matches. Germline values: CDR1 SGHNT, CDR2 YYREEE (reference sequence). The CDR3 nucleotides are TGTGCCAGCAGCGGGGAGCGGGAGAGACTCACAGATACGCAGTATTTT. Its protein is CASSGERERLTDTQYF.

The chain links TRBV4-3 to TRBJ1-1, with D hard to call. The germline gives CDR1 LGHNA, CDR2 YSLEER. V dropped 0 bases and J dropped 7 bases, with 12 bases sitting between them. The CDR3 is 14 residues long. The CDR3 coding sequence is TGCGCCAGCAGCCAAGATCTATTGGGTCTTGAAGCTTTCTTT. It is translated as CASSQDLLGLEAFF.

The V gene is TRBV7-9, the J gene TRBJ2-7, with 8 bases matching TRBD2. From germline, CDR1 is SEHNR and CDR2 FQNEAQ (reference sequence). CDR3 size: 16 residues. V trimming: 7 bases; J trimming: 1 base; junction bases outside the gene matches: 12. The CDR3 DNA reads TGTGCCAGCACCAACCAGGTGGCGGGGGGTTCCTACGAGCAGTACTTC. Translated: CASTNQVAGGSYEQYF.

In this sample, this clone turned up a few times. The chain is built from TRBV10-3 and TRBJ1-3; D gene ambiguous. Germline loops: CDR1 ENHRY, CDR2 SYGVKD. This CDR3 has 16 amino acids. Trimming left V 0 bases short and J 0 bases short, with 9 bases between. The CDR3 spells CAISESMDYSGNTIYF. DNA for the CDR3: TGTGCCATCAGTGAGTCGATGGACTACTCTGGAAACACCATATATTTT.

The chain combines TRBV11-2 with TRBJ2-5; D remains unclear. Gene TRBJ2-7 matches the end of the DNA better, so the J call may be wrong. This CDR3 region has 14 residues. The V gene's germline CDR1 is SGHAT and CDR2 FQNNGV. CDR3 nucleotides: TGTGCCAGCATCCTGCCCAGCGTGAGCTACGAGCAGTACTTC. It translates to CASILPSVSYEQYF.

This chain links TRBV7-6 with TRBJ2-1, with a tentative D call TRBD2 (6 bases). From germline, CDR1 is SGHVS and CDR2 FNYEAQ. This CDR3 is 11 amino acids long. Trimming stripped 5 bases from V and 10 bases from J, with 9 bases between. CDR3 loop: CASSLGGEQFF. In DNA form, the CDR3 reads TGTGCCAGCAGCCTTGGAGGGGAGCAGTTCTTC. The complete variable domain, with remaining parts taken from reference TRBV7-6 and TRBJ2-1, reads GAGVSQSPRYKVTKRGQDVALRCDPISGHVSLYWYRQALGQGPEFLTYFNYEAQQDKSGLPNDRFSAERPEGSISTLTIQRTEQRDSAMYRCASSLGGEQFFGPGTRLTVL.

This clone has just one count. This chain uses TRBV29-1 with TRBJ1-1; D remains ambiguous. Trimming cost V 7 bases and J 0 bases, with 15 bases left between them. Germline CDR1 is SQVTM and CDR2 is ANQGSEA. CDR3 length: 14 residues. The CDR3 region has the DNA TGCAGCGCCGCTTGGGATTTGATGAACACTGAAGCTTTCTTT. Translated, it gives CSAAWDLMNTEAFF.

J is TRBJ2-2 and V is TRBV7-9, with 7 bases lining up with TRBD1. Germline assignment: CDR1 SEHNR and CDR2 FQNEAQ (reference sequence). V gave up 5 bases and J gave up 6 bases; unmatched junction bases: 9. The CDR3 totals 15 residues. CDR3 protein: CASSPDSGTAGELFF. The DNA for the CDR3 is TGTGCCAGCAGCCCCGATTCCGGGACAGCCGGGGAGCTGTTTTTT. Combining the CDR3 with reference TRBV7-9 and TRBJ2-2 gives the whole variable domain DTGVSQNPRHKITKRGQNVTFRCDPISEHNRLYWYRQTLGQGPEFLTYFQNEAQLEKSRLLSDRFSAERPKGSFSTLEIQRTEQGDSAMYLCASSPDSGTAGELFFGEGSRLTVL.

V and J are TRBV7-6 and TRBJ2-3; either TRBD1 or TRBD2 may fit D (5 bases each). V shed 5 bases and J shed 1 base, with 16 bases lying between them. The CDR3 runs to 16 residues. Germline V gives CDR1 SGHVS, CDR2 FNYEAQ. DNA of the CDR3: TGTGCCAGCAGCCCTGAACCGGGACCCGGCACAGATACGCAGTATTTT. Translation: CASSPEPGPGTDTQYF.

V usage is TRBV11-2 and J usage is TRBJ1-3; 8 positions match TRBD1. CDR1 and CDR2 (germline): SGHAT, FQNNGV. V lost 5 bases, J lost 0 bases, and 9 bases stayed unmatched. The CDR3 is made up of 17 amino acids. The CDR3 DNA is TGTGCCAGCAGCACCCGGACAGGGCCTCTCTCTGGAAACACCATATATTTT. It encodes CASSTRTGPLSGNTIYF.

This clone was counted between two and nine times. The chain recombines TRBV5-1 with TRBJ2-1, with TRBD2 matching 9 bases. The CDR3 consists of 19 residues. CDR1 and CDR2 (germline): SGHRS, YFSETQ. V lost 0 bases and J lost 4; bases outside the gene matches: 14. This chain's CDR3 is CASSLDSGSRIPSYNEQFF. CDR3 coding DNA: TGCGCCAGCAGCTTGGATAGCGGGAGCCGAATCCCTTCTTACAATGAGCAGTTCTTC.

The chain couples TRBV6-5 to TRBJ2-6; D is uncertain. Germline V gives CDR1 MNHEY, CDR2 SVGAGI. The CDR3 spans 14 residues. V lost 8 bases and J 0 bases, leaving 8 bases between the germline ends. The chain's CDR3 is CASSGDSGANVLTF. CDR3 DNA: TGTGCCAGCTCCGGCGACTCTGGGGCCAACGTCCTGACTTTC.

The rearrangement joins TRBV14 to TRBJ1-6; weak D call: TRBD1 (5 bases). CDR1 is SGHDN, CDR2 FVKESK, per germline. Trimming cost V 1 base and J 6 bases, with 10 bases left between them. The CDR3 covers 15 residues. CDR3 sequence: CASSQGGRANSPLHF. CDR3 sequence (DNA): TGTGCCAGCAGCCAAGGGGGCAGGGCTAATTCACCCCTCCACTTT. The whole variable domain, remainder taken from reference TRBV14 and TRBJ1-6, is EAGVTQFPSHSVIEKGQTVTLRCDPISGHDNLYWYRRVMGKEIKFLLHFVKESKQDESGMPNNRFLAERTGGTYSTLKVQPAELEDSGVYFCASSQGGRANSPLHFGNGTRLTVT.

The sample holds a few counts of this clone. The chain carries TRBV7-2 and TRBJ2-3; 13 bases map to TRBD2. The V and J ends lost 3 bases and 0 bases, in that order; junction bases with no gene match: 6. CDR1 SGHTA and CDR2 FQGNSA come from the germline V gene. The CDR3 is 18 amino acids. CDR3 in amino acids: CASSFTSGRALSTDTQYF. The CDR3 DNA reads as TGTGCCAGCAGCTTCACTAGCGGGAGGGCGCTTAGCACAGATACGCAGTATTTT.

This clone appeared a few times. The rearrangement links TRBV4-3 to TRBJ1-2; a weak D match, TRBD1 (5 bases). The CDR3 consists of 15 residues. CDR1 LGHNA and CDR2 YSLEER come from the germline V gene. V was pared by 0 bases and J by 3 bases, with 11 bases between. CDR3 DNA: TGCGCCAGCAGCCAAGATGGGGACCACGACTATGGCTACACCTTC. Protein: CASSQDGDHDYGYTF.

The rearrangement links TRBV6-6 to TRBJ1-1, with D possibly TRBD1 on 6 matching bases. V was pared by 6 bases and J by 0 bases, with 11 bases between. In germline, CDR1 is MNHNY, CDR2 SVGAGI (reference sequence). This CDR3 contains 14 residues. For the CDR3, the DNA is TGTGCCAGCAGCCAAGCAGGGGTGAACACTGAAGCTTTCTTT. Protein: CASSQAGVNTEAFF.

The gene calls are TRBV7-6 and TRBJ2-1; tentatively, D is TRBD2 (6 bases). Trimming took 5 bases from V and 1 from J, leaving 18 bases between them. The CDR3 totals 17 residues. Germline CDR1 is SGHVS and CDR2 is FNYEAQ. CDR3 region: CASSPRDSYLSYNEQFF. The CDR3 DNA reads as TGTGCCAGCAGCCCCCGGGACTCATACCTATCCTACAATGAGCAGTTCTTC.

The chain uses TRBV28 and TRBJ1-4, with 9 bases fitting TRBD1. J gave up 7 bases and V 6 bases, and 3 bases lay outside the gene matches. Germline lookup yields CDR1 MDHEN and CDR2 SYDVKM. The CDR3 has 13 amino acids. CDR3 nucleotides: TGTGCCAGCAGGGGACAGGGCGTTGAAAAACTGTTTTTT. The encoded protein is CASRGQGVEKLFF.

The rearrangement uses TRBV5-1 and TRBJ2-7, with 8 nucleotides matching TRBD1. The germline CDR1 and CDR2 sequences are SGHRS and YFSETQ. This CDR3 is built from 16 residues. The V segment lost 0 bases and the J segment 0 bases; nucleotides outside the gene matches: 5. CDR3 nucleotide sequence: TGCGCCAGCAGCTTGGCCGGACAGGGCAGCTCCTACGAGCAGTACTTC. Protein: CASSLAGQGSSYEQYF.

V is TRBV11-3 and J is TRBJ2-5; TRBD1 matches at 7 bases. CDR1 and CDR2 (germline): SGHNT, YENEEA. V shed 6 bases and J 2 bases; nucleotides not matched to a gene: 3. CDR3 length: 13 amino acids. The chain's CDR3 is CASRKTGQETQYF. CDR3 nucleotides: TGTGCCAGCAGGAAGACAGGGCAAGAGACCCAGTACTTC.

This clone was counted a few times. The chain employs TRBV11-2 and TRBJ2-7, with TRBD1 matching over 11 bases. With 6 bases clipped from V and 4 bases from J, the junction kept 8 bases outside the gene matches. CDR1 is SGHAT and CDR2 is FQNNGV in the germline V gene. CDR3 size: 15 residues. CDR3 region: CASRHPGQGVYEQYF. CDR3 bases: TGTGCCAGCAGGCACCCGGGACAGGGGGTTTACGAGCAGTACTTC.

The chain is built from TRBV27 and TRBJ2-1; D possibly matches TRBD1 or TRBD2 (6 bases each). CDR1 MNHEY and CDR2 SMNVEV come from the germline V gene (reference sequence). Trimming removed 2 bases at V and 1 base at J, with 12 bases between. The CDR3 runs to 16 residues. The CDR3 is CASSLRWRGSYNEQFF. Written as DNA, the CDR3 is TGTGCCAGCAGTTTAAGGTGGAGGGGGTCCTACAATGAGCAGTTCTTC.

The CDR3 coding sequence is TGTGCCAGCAATCTGCGTCTTGGCACAGATACGCAGTATTTT. It yields the protein CASNLRLGTDTQYF. The rearrangement links TRBV28 to TRBJ2-3; no clear D. Germline CDR1 and CDR2: MDHEN and SYDVKM. V was clipped by 7 bases and J by 1 base, with 12 bases between them. The CDR3 loop spans 14 amino acids.

J is TRBJ1-5 and V is TRBV2; D ambiguous. The ends were cut back, 4 bases at V and 4 bases at J, with 8 bases in the middle. The CDR3 has 13 residues. Germline CDR1 reads SNHLY; CDR2 reads FYNNEI. The DNA of the CDR3 is TGTGCCAGCAGTGCGGACGGTAATCAGCCCCAGCATTTT. Amino acid sequence: CASSADGNQPQHF.

V is TRBV6-1 and J is TRBJ2-1; D is perhaps TRBD2 (5 bases). With 10 bases removed from V and 3 bases from J, the gap between germline ends came to 19 bases. CDR3 length equals 15 residues. The germline CDR1 and CDR2 sequences are MNHNS and SASEGT. CDR3 region: CATRPRVGNYNEQFF. In DNA, the CDR3 is TGTGCCACCCGACCGCGGGTCGGGAACTACAATGAGCAGTTCTTC.

Here the CDR3 reads CASSVGGTTSVGSEQFF. CDR3 in DNA: TGTGCCAGCAGCGTAGGTGGCACGACTAGCGTAGGGAGTGAGCAGTTCTTC. J is TRBJ2-1 and V is TRBV9; 8 positions match TRBD2. CDR3 length equals 17 residues. CDR1 SGDLS and CDR2 YYNGEE come from the germline V gene. After removal of 0 bases from V and 9 bases from J, the junction contained 14 bases not matched to a gene.